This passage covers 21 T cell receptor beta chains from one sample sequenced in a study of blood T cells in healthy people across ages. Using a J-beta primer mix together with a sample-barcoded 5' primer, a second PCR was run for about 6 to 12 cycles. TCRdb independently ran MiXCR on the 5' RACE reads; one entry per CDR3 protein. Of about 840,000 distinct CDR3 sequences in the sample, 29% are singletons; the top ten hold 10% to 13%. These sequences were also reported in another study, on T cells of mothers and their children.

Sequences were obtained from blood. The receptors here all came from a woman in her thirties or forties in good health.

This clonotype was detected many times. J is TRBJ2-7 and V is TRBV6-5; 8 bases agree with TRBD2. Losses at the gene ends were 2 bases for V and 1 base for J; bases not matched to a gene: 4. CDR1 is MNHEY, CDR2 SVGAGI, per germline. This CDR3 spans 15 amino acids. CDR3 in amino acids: CASSYRASGSYEQYF. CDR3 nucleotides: TGTGCCAGCAGTTACCGGGCTAGCGGGTCCTACGAGCAGTACTTC.

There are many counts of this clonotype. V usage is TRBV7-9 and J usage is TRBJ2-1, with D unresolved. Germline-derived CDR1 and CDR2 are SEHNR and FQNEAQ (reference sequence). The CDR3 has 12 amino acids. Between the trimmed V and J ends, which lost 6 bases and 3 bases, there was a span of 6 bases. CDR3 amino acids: CASRQNYNEQFF. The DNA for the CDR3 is TGTGCCAGCAGGCAGAACTACAATGAGCAGTTCTTC.

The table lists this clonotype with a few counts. CDR3 residues: CSVEEGGVEAFF. The DNA of the CDR3 is TGCAGCGTTGAAGAAGGCGGTGTTGAAGCTTTCTTT. V usage is TRBV29-1 and J usage is TRBJ1-1; D ambiguous. The CDR3 has 12 residues. Trimming left V 0 bases short and J 7 bases short, with 9 bases between. Germline lookup yields CDR1 SQVTM and CDR2 ANQGSEA.

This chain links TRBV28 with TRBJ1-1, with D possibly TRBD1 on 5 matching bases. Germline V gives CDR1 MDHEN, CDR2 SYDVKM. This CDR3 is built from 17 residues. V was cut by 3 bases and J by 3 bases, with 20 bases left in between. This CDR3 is CASSFIAGSRGDTEAFF. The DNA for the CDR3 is TGTGCCAGCAGTTTTATAGCAGGGTCGCGGGGGGACACTGAAGCTTTCTTT.

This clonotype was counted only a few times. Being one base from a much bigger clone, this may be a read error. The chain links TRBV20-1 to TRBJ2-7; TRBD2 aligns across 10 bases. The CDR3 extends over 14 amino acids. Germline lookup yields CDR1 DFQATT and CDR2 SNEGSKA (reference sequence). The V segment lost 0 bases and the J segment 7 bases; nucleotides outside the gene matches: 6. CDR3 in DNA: TGCAGTGCTAGAGAAGTAGCGGGGGGATGGGAGCAGTACTTC. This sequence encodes CSAREVAGGWEQYF.

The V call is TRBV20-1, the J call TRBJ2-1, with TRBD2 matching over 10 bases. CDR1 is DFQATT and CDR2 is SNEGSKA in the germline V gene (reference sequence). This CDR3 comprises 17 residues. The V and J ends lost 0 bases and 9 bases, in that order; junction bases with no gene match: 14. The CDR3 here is CSARDFQRGGRLGEQFF. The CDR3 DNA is TGCAGTGCTAGAGATTTCCAGCGGGGGGGCCGTTTAGGTGAGCAGTTCTTC.

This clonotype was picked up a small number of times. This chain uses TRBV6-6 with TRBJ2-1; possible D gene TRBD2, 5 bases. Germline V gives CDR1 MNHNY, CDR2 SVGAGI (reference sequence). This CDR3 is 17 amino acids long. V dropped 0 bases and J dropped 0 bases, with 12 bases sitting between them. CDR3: CASSYSEDLRSYNEQFF. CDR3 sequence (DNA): TGTGCCAGCAGTTACTCGGAGGACCTACGCTCCTACAATGAGCAGTTCTTC.

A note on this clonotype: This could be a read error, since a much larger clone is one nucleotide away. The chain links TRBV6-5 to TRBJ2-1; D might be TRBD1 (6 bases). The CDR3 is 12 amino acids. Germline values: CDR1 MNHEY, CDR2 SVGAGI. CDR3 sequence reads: CASSGQYNERFF. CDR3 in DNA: TGTGCCAGCAGCGGACAGTACAATGAGCGGTTCTTC.

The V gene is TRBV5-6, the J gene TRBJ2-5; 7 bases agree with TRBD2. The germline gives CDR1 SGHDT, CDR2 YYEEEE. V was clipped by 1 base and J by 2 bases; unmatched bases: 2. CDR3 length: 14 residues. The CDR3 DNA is TGTGCCAGCAGCTTGACAGCGGGGCAAGAGACCCAGTACTTC. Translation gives CASSLTAGQETQYF.

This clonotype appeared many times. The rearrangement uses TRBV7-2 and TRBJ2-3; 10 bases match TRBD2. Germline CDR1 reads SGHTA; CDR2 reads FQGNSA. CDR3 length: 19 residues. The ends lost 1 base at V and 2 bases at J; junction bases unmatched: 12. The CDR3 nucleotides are TGTGCCAGCAGCTTAGTCCCCACCCAACTAGCGGGGAACACAGATACGCAGTATTTT. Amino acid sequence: CASSLVPTQLAGNTDTQYF.

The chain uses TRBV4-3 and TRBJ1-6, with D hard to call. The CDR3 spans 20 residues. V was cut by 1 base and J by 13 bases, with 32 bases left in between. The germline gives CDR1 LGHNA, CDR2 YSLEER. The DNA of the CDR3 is TGCGCCAGCAGCCAAGGATCGTCGCGCGGGCTCGGCGGAATAAAATCCCCCCTCCACTTT. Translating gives CASSQGSSRGLGGIKSPLHF.

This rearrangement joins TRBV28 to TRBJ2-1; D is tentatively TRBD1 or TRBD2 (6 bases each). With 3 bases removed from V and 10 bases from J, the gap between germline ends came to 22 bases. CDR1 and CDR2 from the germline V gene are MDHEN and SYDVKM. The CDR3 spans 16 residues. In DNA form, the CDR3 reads TGTGCCAGCAGTTTGAGGGGGGACGTTAGCTCCTACGAGCAGTTCTTC. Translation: CASSLRGDVSSYEQFF.

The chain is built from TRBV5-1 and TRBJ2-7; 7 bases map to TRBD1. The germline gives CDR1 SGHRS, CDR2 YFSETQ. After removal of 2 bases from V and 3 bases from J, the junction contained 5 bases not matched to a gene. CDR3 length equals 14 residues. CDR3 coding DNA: TGCGCCAGCAGCTTAGGGACAGTGGGCTACGAGCAGTACTTC. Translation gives CASSLGTVGYEQYF.

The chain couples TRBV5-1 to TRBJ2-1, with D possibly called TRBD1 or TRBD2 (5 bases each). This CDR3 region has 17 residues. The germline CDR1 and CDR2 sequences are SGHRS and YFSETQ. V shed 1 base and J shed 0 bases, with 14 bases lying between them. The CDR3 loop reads CASSLNGGFSSYNEQFF. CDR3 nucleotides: TGCGCCAGCAGCTTGAATGGGGGATTCAGCTCCTACAATGAGCAGTTCTTC. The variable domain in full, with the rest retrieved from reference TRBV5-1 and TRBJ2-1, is KAGVTQTPRYLIKTRGQQVTLSCSPISGHRSVSWYQQTPGQGLQFLFEYFSETQRNKGNFPGRFSGRQFSNSRSEMNVSTLELGDSALYLCASSLNGGFSSYNEQFFGPGTRLTVL.

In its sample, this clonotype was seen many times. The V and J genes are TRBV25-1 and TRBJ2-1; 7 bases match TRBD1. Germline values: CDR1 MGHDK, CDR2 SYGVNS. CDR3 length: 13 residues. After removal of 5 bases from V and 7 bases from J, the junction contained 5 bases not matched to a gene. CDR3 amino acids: CASSLQGQNEQFF. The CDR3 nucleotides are TGTGCCAGCAGTTTACAGGGGCAGAATGAGCAGTTCTTC.

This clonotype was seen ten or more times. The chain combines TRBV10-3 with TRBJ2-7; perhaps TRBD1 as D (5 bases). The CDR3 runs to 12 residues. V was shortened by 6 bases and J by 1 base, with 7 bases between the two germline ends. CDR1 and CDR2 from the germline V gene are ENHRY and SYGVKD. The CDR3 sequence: CAISRTSYEQYF. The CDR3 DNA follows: TGTGCCATCAGCCGGACATCCTACGAGCAGTACTTC.

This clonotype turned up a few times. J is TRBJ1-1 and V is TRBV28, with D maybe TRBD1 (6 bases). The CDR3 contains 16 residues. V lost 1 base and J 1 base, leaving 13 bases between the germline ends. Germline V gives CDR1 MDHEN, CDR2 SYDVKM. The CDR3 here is CASSLFGGGQNTEAFF. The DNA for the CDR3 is TGTGCCAGCAGTTTATTTGGGGGGGGACAGAACACTGAAGCTTTCTTT.

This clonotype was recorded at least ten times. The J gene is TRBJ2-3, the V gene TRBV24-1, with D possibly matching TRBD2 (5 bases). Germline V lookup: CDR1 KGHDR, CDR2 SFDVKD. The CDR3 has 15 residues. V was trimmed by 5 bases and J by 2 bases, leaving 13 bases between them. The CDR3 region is CATSVLDGLTDTQYF. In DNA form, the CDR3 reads TGTGCCACCAGTGTCCTGGACGGACTCACAGATACGCAGTATTTT.

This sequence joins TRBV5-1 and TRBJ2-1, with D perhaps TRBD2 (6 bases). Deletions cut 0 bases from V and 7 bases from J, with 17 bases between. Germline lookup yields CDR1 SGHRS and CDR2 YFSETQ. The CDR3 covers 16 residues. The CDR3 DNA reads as TGCGCCAGCAGCTTGGAACGGACGGGGGTAGGGAATGAGCAGTTCTTC. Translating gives CASSLERTGVGNEQFF.

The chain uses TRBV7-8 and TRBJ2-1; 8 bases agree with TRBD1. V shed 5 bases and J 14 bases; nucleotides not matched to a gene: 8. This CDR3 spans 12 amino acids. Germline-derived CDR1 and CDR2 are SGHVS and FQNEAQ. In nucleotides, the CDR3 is TGTGCCAGCAGCAGACGGACAGGGAAAAAGTTCTTC. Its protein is CASSRRTGKKFF.

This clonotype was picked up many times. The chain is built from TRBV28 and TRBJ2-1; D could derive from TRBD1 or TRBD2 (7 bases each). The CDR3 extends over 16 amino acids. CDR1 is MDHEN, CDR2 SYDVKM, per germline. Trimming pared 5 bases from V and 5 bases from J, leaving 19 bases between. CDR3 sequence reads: CASSPFSGGAHNEQFF. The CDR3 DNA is TGTGCCAGCAGTCCATTCTCAGGGGGGGCCCACAATGAGCAGTTCTTC.